This T cell receptor (beta chain) was sequenced in a study of T-cell memory formation after mild COVID-19. General study results and limits: CD4+ contracting clones were mainly CM and EM; CD8+ ones, EMRA. Memory from before infection featured some responding clones, which suggests cross-reactive memory joined. Second-wave clones reaching peak frequency on day 37 lacked confirmed SARS-CoV-2 specificity.

This clonotype was seen more than once but under ten times. Its specificity is unknown. The germline V gene encodes CDR1 DFQATT and CDR2 SNEGSKA (reference sequence). CDR3 length equals 15 residues. Germline trimming cut 3 bases from V and 4 bases from J; bases unmatched to any gene: 8. Barcoded TCR alpha and TCR beta cDNA libraries with UMIs came from 5'RACE using constant-segment primers. MiXCR was run by TCRdb on the 5' RACE reads, yielding one entry per CDR3 protein. The sample yields approximately 250,000 distinct CDR3 sequences, roughly 16% seen once. Specimen: PBMCs or a T cell subset sorted from them (not recorded which). This clonotype originated in a man aged 18 to 35 who had mild COVID-19 (a few samples of this study predate the infection). Cell type and time point are not known. The chain is built from TRBV20-1 and TRBJ2-2, with 7 bases identical to TRBD1. CDR3 DNA sequence: TGCAGTGCTAGGAAGGAAGGGGGCTTCACCGGGGAGCTGTTTTTT. Translating it yields CSARKEGGFTGELFF.